Following are 16 T cell receptor beta chains from one sample sequenced in a study of cytomegalovirus exposure and HLA in healthy donors. Use of 60 Vbeta and 13 Jbeta primers characterized the PCR. Sequencing was performed with immunoSEQ multiplex PCR; in TCRdb, only in-frame clones are kept and a portion is missing. The table shows some 67,000 clones, with about 80% occurring only once. The material sequenced was PBMCs. The source of these receptors is a man between 60 and 75 years old in good health and CMV-seropositive.

In regard to this clone: A read error may produce the germline difference seen at one junction end. The chain is built from TRBV7-9 and TRBJ2-7, with 10 bases identical to TRBD1. The CDR3 sequence is 16 residues long. Germline V gene sequence: CDR1 SEHNR, CDR2 FQNEAQ (reference sequence). The CDR3 DNA sequence: TGTTCCAGCAGCAAGCGGGGACAGGGGACCCCCTACGAGCAGTACTTC. Translated, it gives CSSSKRGQGTPYEQYF.

The chain recombines TRBV7-9 with TRBJ2-1; 10 bases are a match to TRBD2. The CDR3 length is 13 residues. Germline CDR1 is SEHNR and CDR2 is FQNEAQ (reference sequence). J lost 4 bases, V lost 10 bases, and 4 bases had no gene match. Here the CDR3 reads CATKRGGYNEQFF. DNA for the CDR3: TGTGCCACCAAGCGGGGGGGATACAATGAGCAGTTCTTC.

The chain is built from TRBV6-5 and TRBJ2-7; the match to TRBD2 covers 8 bases. Germline-derived CDR1 and CDR2 are MNHEY and SVGAGI. The CDR3 consists of 15 residues. The V and J ends lost 0 bases and 2 bases, in that order; junction bases with no gene match: 3. The CDR3 DNA sequence: TGTGCCAGCAGTTACTCTGGCGGGAGGCCCTACGAGCAGTACTTC. Translation: CASSYSGGRPYEQYF.

The chain combines TRBV5-1 with TRBJ2-3, with D maybe TRBD1 (6 bases). The CDR3 covers 14 residues. Trimming removed 2 bases at V and 2 bases at J, with 9 bases between. CDR1 is SGHRS and CDR2 is YFSETQ in the germline V gene. Written as DNA, the CDR3 is TGCGCCAGCAGCTTATGGGACAACACAGATACGCAGTATTTT. As protein: CASSLWDNTDTQYF.

This clone has a single count. The chain uses TRBV4-2 and TRBJ2-3; D may be TRBD2 (6 bases). The V gene lost 3 bases and the J gene lost 2 bases, with 21 bases spanning the gap. Germline V CDR1 and CDR2: LGHNA, YNFKEQ. The CDR3 sequence is 18 residues long. CDR3 coding DNA: TGTGCCAGCAGCCAGGACTCCGGCGGGACGTCCCCCACAGATACGCAGTATTTT. It yields the protein CASSQDSGGTSPTDTQYF.

This chain links TRBV29-1 with TRBJ2-5, with a weak D call TRBD1 (6 bases). Germline assignment: CDR1 SQVTM and CDR2 ANQGSEA. This CDR3 contains 11 residues. The germline V and J ends were trimmed by 4 bases and 3 bases, with 6 bases remaining between them. The CDR3 nucleotides are TGCAGCGTTGCAGGGGAAGAGACCCAGTACTTC. This gives the protein CSVAGEETQYF.

V and J are TRBV27 and TRBJ2-2; D is ambiguous. The CDR3 length is 13 residues. Germline V CDR1 and CDR2: MNHEY, SMNVEV (reference sequence). Trimming left V 2 bases short and J 3 bases short, with 4 bases between. CDR3 sequence: CASSLQYTGELFF. CDR3 nucleotide sequence: TGTGCCAGCAGTTTACAGTACACCGGGGAGCTGTTTTTT.

The J gene is TRBJ2-7, the V gene TRBV7-9; TRBD2 might be the D (6 bases). Germline CDR1 is SEHNR and CDR2 is FQNEAQ (reference sequence). The V end lost 3 bases, the J end lost 3 bases, and 18 bases lay between the germline ends. This CDR3 is 16 amino acids long. CDR3 sequence (DNA): TGTGCCAGCAGCTTTGAGGAGGGTTCGCGGTACTACGAGCAGTACTTC. Protein product: CASSFEEGSRYYEQYF. Full variable domain (remainder filled in from reference TRBV7-9 and TRBJ2-7): DTGVSQNPRHKITKRGQNVTFRCDPISEHNRLYWYRQTLGQGPEFLTYFQNEAQLEKSRLLSDRFSAERPKGSFSTLEIQRTEQGDSAMYLCASSFEEGSRYYEQYFGPGTRLTVT.

J is TRBJ1-6 and V is TRBV2; D call uncertain. V lost 4 bases and J 3 bases, leaving 7 bases between the germline ends. CDR1 and CDR2 from the germline V gene are SNHLY and FYNNEI. The CDR3 extends over 14 amino acids. This chain's CDR3 is CASSGQNYNSPLHF. CDR3 nucleotide sequence: TGTGCCAGCAGTGGGCAGAACTATAATTCACCCCTCCACTTT. Supplemented by reference TRBV2 and TRBJ1-6, the full variable domain reads EPEVTQTPSHQVTQMGQEVILRCVPISNHLYFYWYRQILGQKVEFLVSFYNNEISEKSEIFDDQFSVERPDGSNFTLKIRSTKLEDSAMYFCASSGQNYNSPLHFGNGTRLTVT.

The rearrangement joins TRBV5-1 to TRBJ2-7; D not resolved. V lost 0 bases to trimming and J lost 5 bases, with 12 bases between them. The CDR3 totals 14 residues. Per germline, CDR1 SGHRS and CDR2 YFSETQ. CDR3 nucleotides: TGCGCCAGCAGCTTGGATAGTAGCTCGAACGAGCAGTACTTC. This sequence encodes CASSLDSSSNEQYF.

The V and J genes are TRBV5-1 and TRBJ2-3, with D possibly matching TRBD2 (5 bases). CDR3 size: 14 residues. Per germline, CDR1 SGHRS and CDR2 YFSETQ. V was trimmed by 4 bases and J by 5 bases, leaving 14 bases between them. As DNA, the CDR3 is TGCGCCAGCAGCAGGACTCAAGCAATAGATACGCAGTATTTT. Its translation is CASSRTQAIDTQYF.

V is TRBV10-2 and J is TRBJ1-2; TRBD1 matches at 8 bases. The CDR3 is 16 amino acids. Per the germline V gene, CDR1 is WSHSY and CDR2 is SAAADI. The V and J ends lost 0 bases and 8 bases, in that order; junction bases with no gene match: 11. CDR3 amino acids: CASSESSAGGAIGYTF. DNA for the CDR3: TGCGCCAGCAGTGAGTCGTCGGCAGGGGGCGCGATCGGCTACACCTTC.

As regards this clone: The junction and the germline gene differ at one end; a read error may be behind it. This chain links TRBV7-7 with TRBJ2-1; D unclear. This CDR3 has 13 amino acids. The V gene's germline CDR1 is SSHAT and CDR2 FNYEAQ (reference sequence). The CDR3 region is CASSLNLEHEQFF. The CDR3 coding sequence is TGTGCTAGCAGCTTAAATTTGGAGCATGAGCAGTTCTTC.

The chain carries TRBV7-2 and TRBJ1-2; D uncertain. Trimming shortened V by 2 bases and J by 7 bases, and 14 bases separated the two germline ends. The CDR3 length is 14 residues. Germline CDR1 is SGHTA and CDR2 is FQGNSA. CDR3 coding DNA: TGTGCCAGCAGCTTATATAAGGGAGACGGTGGCTACACCTTC. Translation gives CASSLYKGDGGYTF. Supplemented by reference TRBV7-2 and TRBJ1-2, the full variable domain reads GAGVSQSPSNKVTEKGKDVELRCDPISGHTALYWYRQSLGQGLEFLIYFQGNSAPDKSGLPSDRFSAERTGGSVSTLTIQRTQQEDSAVYLCASSLYKGDGGYTFGSGTRLTVV.

The V call is TRBV29-1, the J call TRBJ2-2, with a tentative D call TRBD2 (6 bases). The CDR3 totals 14 residues. Germline V gene lookup returns CDR1 SQVTM and CDR2 ANQGSEA. V dropped 7 bases and J dropped 2 bases, with 14 bases sitting between them. The CDR3 region has the DNA TGCAGCGCCCGGGGGTACACCAACACCGGGGAGCTGTTTTTT. Its protein product is CSARGYTNTGELFF.

The chain uses TRBV4-2 and TRBJ1-1; TRBD1 matches 9 bases. The CDR3 sequence is 15 residues long. J gave up 4 bases and V 5 bases, and 8 bases lay outside the gene matches. Germline V gene sequence: CDR1 LGHNA, CDR2 YNFKEQ. The CDR3 nucleotides read TGTGCCAGCAGCGACCGGGACAGGGCCTCCACTGAAGCTTTCTTT. It is translated as CASSDRDRASTEAFF.